The following is a TCR beta chain sequence with its context. Its antigen is undetermined. It was with 60 Vbeta and 13 Jbeta primers that the PCR ran. Method: immunoSEQ multiplex PCR; TCRdb's copy keeps in-frame clones and lacks some. Of about 99,000 clones in the sample, roughly 80% were seen once. This sample was included in a study of cytomegalovirus exposure and HLA in healthy donors. Study-level results: The classifier reportedly diagnosed cytomegalovirus status with high sensitivity and specificity. An analysis that came later showed most CMV-associated TCR beta chains appearing HLA-restricted.

The V and J ends lost 5 bases and 2 bases, in that order; junction bases with no gene match: 10. Germline CDR1 is LNHDA and CDR2 is SQIVND (reference sequence). This CDR3 contains 17 residues. Sequenced material: PBMCs. This chain links TRBV19 with TRBJ1-5; TRBD1 matches at 9 bases. The sequence was collected from a woman aged 40-49 years in good health and CMV-seronegative. The DNA of the CDR3 is TGTGCCAGTAGTCCATCGGGGGGACAGGGACGCAATCAGCCCCAGCATTTT. Translating it yields CASSPSGGQGRNQPQHF.